This T cell receptor beta chain comes out of a study of blood T cell repertoires in COVID-19. CDR3 length equals 11 residues. The ends were cut back, 6 bases at V and 5 bases at J, with 7 bases in the middle. In the study's own analysis: Counts of nucleated cells, estimated from reference gene primer amplification, were obtained. Data came from immunoSEQ multiplex PCR; TCRdb stores just in-frame clones and leaves some out. V, J and clone size derive from that table, while D and trimming were established from the DNA sequence. The repertoire holds 250,000 to 300,000 clones, with roughly 88% as singletons. Participants were aged roughly 18 to 89 years from some 24 US areas. Cohort 3 donors counted as recovered after two negative PCRs, clearance, or resolved symptoms.

The chain uses TRBV12-3 or TRBV12-4 and TRBJ1-2; D remains unclear. The specimen sequenced was PBMCs or T cells enriched from blood (not recorded which). This TCR was recovered from a young woman who had recovered from COVID-19. CDR3 amino acids: CASSPGYGYTF. The CDR3 bases are TGTGCCAGCAGCCCCGGTTATGGCTACACCTTC.